This T cell receptor (beta chain) was recovered during a study of blood T cell repertoires in COVID-19. As for the study in general: In each case, the material was cDNA or gDNA derived from T cells, B-cell-depleted T cells, or PBMCs.

Profiled with immunoSEQ multiplex PCR; TCRdb holds only in-frame clones, not every one. In the table there are under 100,000 clones, over 70% of which are singletons. This receptor was obtained from an elderly man with active or convalescent COVID-19. The sequenced material came from peripheral blood.

As DNA, the CDR3 is TGTGCCAGCAGCTTAGAAGCGACTAGCGGCTACACAGATACGCAGTATTTT. Translation: CASSLEATSGYTDTQYF. The V and J genes are TRBV7-8 and TRBJ2-3; TRBD2 matches at 9 bases. Trimming at V came to 1 base and at J to 2 bases, leaving 7 bases not matched to a gene. The germline CDR1 and CDR2 sequences are SGHVS and FQNEAQ. This CDR3 contains 17 residues.